This T cell receptor (beta chain) was sequenced in a study of spatial heterogeneity in lung cancer. For the study at large: The donor population consisted of just over 70 patients with untreated, early-stage non-small cell lung cancer. About 2 years after resection was the median timing of the follow-up PBMC samples, which were sequenced when available. An average of more than ten raw reads was observed per unique TCR and UMI combination.

Time point specified: blood at routine non-recurrence follow-up after resection. In each case, whole RNA from tumor, nontumor lung or frozen PBMC was sequenced unsorted. TCRdb called the 5' RACE reads again in MiXCR, with one record for every CDR3 protein. Among about 70,000 distinct CDR3 sequences, approximately 8.9% were seen once, and the ten largest hold approximately 2%. The CDR3 has 17 amino acids. Germline values: CDR1 KGHSH, CDR2 LQKENI. The V segment lost 3 bases and the J segment 4 bases; nucleotides outside the gene matches: 11. Ten or more counts support this clonotype. This receptor was taken from a female donor with early-stage non-small cell lung cancer. The V and J genes are TRBV18 and TRBJ1-1, with TRBD1 identical over 10 bases. The source material was PBMCs, sampled at follow-up. CDR3 bases: TGTGCCAGCTCACCGCTTTTACCGGGACAGGGGTTCACTGAAGCTTTCTTT. It yields the protein CASSPLLPGQGFTEAFF.